Sequencing of this TCR beta chain was carried out in a study of blood T cell repertoires in COVID-19. Study information: Whether acute or convalescent, the COVID-19 samples came from the United States, Italy and Spain.

The assay was immunoSEQ multiplex PCR, and TCRdb's table has in-frame clones only and misses some. Among 320,000 or so clones listed, about 88% were seen once. V shed 0 bases and J shed 5 bases, with 20 bases lying between them. Germline V gene lookup returns CDR1 SGHAT and CDR2 FQNNGV. CDR3 size: 18 residues. The sequence came from a woman under 40 who had recovered from COVID-19. The sequenced material came from PBMCs or T cells enriched from blood (not recorded which). The chain combines TRBV11-2 with TRBJ2-1; TRBD2 is a possible D gene (6 bases). The CDR3 loop is CASSLDVGRGSIHNEQFF. CDR3 nucleotide sequence: TGTGCCAGCAGCTTAGATGTGGGCCGGGGGTCCATTCACAATGAGCAGTTCTTC.